This T cell receptor (beta chain) appears in the sequencing data of a study of identical twins. Study-level points and caveats: Within beta out-of-frame sequences, the excess sharing observed between twins was weaker. Alpha sequences that were out-of-frame and twin-shared showed an excess of low generation probability.

Unique molecular identifiers were present on the cDNA, which also gained a universal primer site by template switching. TCRdb passed the 5' RACE reads through MiXCR, listing each CDR3 protein once. The sample lists about 480,000 distinct CDR3 sequences; approximately 15% were seen once. As concerns this clonotype: Its specificity is not known.

V gave up 2 bases and J gave up 1 base, with 6 bases separating them. The CDR3 covers 13 residues. Germline V gene data show CDR1 as DFQATT and CDR2 as SNEGSKA (reference sequence). These same records also appear under a second study, on yellow fever vaccine responses in identical twins.

Material: CD4+ T cells sorted from blood. This chain links TRBV20-1 with TRBJ2-1; no clear D gene. The receptor's source is a woman aged 18-29 years in good health. CDR3 nucleotide sequence: TGCAGTGCTAGACTCATTTCCTACAATGAGCAGTTCTTC. This codes for CSARLISYNEQFF.